Below, 23 T cell receptor beta chains from the same sample are listed, as sequenced in a study of graft-versus-host responses after intestinal transplantation. Data came from immunoSEQ multiplex PCR; TCRdb stores just in-frame clones and leaves some out. The sample has 55,000 to 70,000 clones, approximately 89% seen once; the top ten hold roughly 2.7%. Sequenced here: PBMCs, sampled roughly 120 days after intestinal transplantation. The source is a human patient who received an intestinal transplant, so some T cells may come from the graft donor.

V and J are TRBV6-1 and TRBJ1-3; D gene ambiguous. CDR3 length: 15 residues. Trimming stripped 1 base from V and 0 bases from J, with 7 bases between. Germline V gene sequence: CDR1 MNHNS, CDR2 SASEGT. This CDR3 reads CASSEGGFSGNTIYF. CDR3 nucleotides: TGTGCCAGCAGTGAAGGAGGCTTCTCTGGAAACACCATATATTTT.

This clone showed up just once. The J gene is TRBJ1-5, the V gene TRBV5-1; unclear D gene. The germline gives CDR1 SGHRS, CDR2 YFSETQ. This CDR3 comprises 14 residues. Trimming pared 4 bases from V and 4 bases from J, leaving 12 bases between. The CDR3 DNA follows: TGCGCCAGCAGCAGCGACGGAGGGAATCAGCCCCAGCATTTT. Amino acids: CASSSDGGNQPQHF. Together with reference TRBV5-1 and TRBJ1-5, the CDR3 gives the full variable domain: KAGVTQTPRYLIKTRGQQVTLSCSPISGHRSVSWYQQTPGQGLQFLFEYFSETQRNKGNFPGRFSGRQFSNSRSEMNVSTLELGDSALYLCASSSDGGNQPQHFGDGTRLSIL.

The chain recombines TRBV4-2 with TRBJ2-1; 9 nucleotides align to TRBD2. The CDR3 consists of 16 residues. V trimming: 0 bases; J trimming: 9 bases; junction bases outside the gene matches: 9. CDR1 and CDR2 from the germline V gene are LGHNA and YNFKEQ. As DNA, the CDR3 is TGTGCCAGCAGCCAAGAGAGGCGGGGGGGGGCGAGTGAGCAGTTCTTC. Protein product: CASSQERRGGASEQFF.

V is TRBV4-1 and J is TRBJ2-5; 7 nucleotides line up with TRBD2. J was trimmed by 5 bases and V by 4 bases; bases with no gene match: 10. Germline CDR1 reads MGHRA; CDR2 reads YSYEKL. There are 15 residues in the CDR3. The CDR3 here is CASSLSVGLRETQYF. CDR3 bases: TGCGCCAGCAGCCTAAGCGTGGGACTACGGGAGACCCAGTACTTC.

In DNA, the CDR3 is TGTGCCAGCAGCCCCGGGCTTCCCGAAGCTTTCTTT. This codes for CASSPGLPEAFF. This chain uses TRBV7-9 with TRBJ1-1; no reliable D call. The length of the CDR3 is 12 residues. Germline-derived CDR1 and CDR2 are SEHNR and FQNEAQ (reference sequence). Trimming cost V 5 bases and J 8 bases, with 12 bases left between them.

This sequence joins TRBV5-4 and TRBJ2-1, with a tentative D call TRBD2 (6 bases). Looked up from germline, CDR1 is SGHNT and CDR2 is YYREEE (reference sequence). Trimming removed 3 bases from V and 4 bases from J, with 14 bases in between. This CDR3 comprises 15 residues. The CDR3 loop is CASSSPGLPYNEQFF. The CDR3 region has the DNA TGTGCCAGCAGCTCCCCGGGACTCCCATACAATGAGCAGTTCTTC.

V is TRBV7-3 and J is TRBJ2-1; 8 nucleotides line up with TRBD2. With V trimmed by 5 bases and J by 0 bases, 6 bases remained unmatched. This CDR3 has 16 residues. Germline V CDR1 and CDR2: SGHTA, FQGTGA. The CDR3 region is CASSPTSGSSYNEQFF. The CDR3 bases are TGTGCCAGCAGCCCGACCAGCGGGAGCTCCTACAATGAGCAGTTCTTC.

The rearrangement uses TRBV7-6 and TRBJ1-4; D perhaps matches TRBD1 (5 bases). Germline CDR1 SGHVS, CDR2 FNYEAQ. The V end was cut by 1 base, the J end by 5 bases, with 11 bases between. This CDR3 region has 15 residues. CDR3 coding DNA: TGTGCCAGCAGCTTAGGGTGGGGCAGGAATGAAAAACTGTTTTTT. Amino acids: CASSLGWGRNEKLFF.

In this sample, this clone turned up once. V and J are TRBV15 and TRBJ2-1, with D perhaps matching TRBD1 or TRBD2 (5 bases each). The germline V and J ends were trimmed by 5 bases and 8 bases, with 13 bases remaining between them. Germline assignment: CDR1 LNHNV and CDR2 YYDKDF (reference sequence). The CDR3 loop spans 13 amino acids. The CDR3 region is CATSLGRGDEQFF. In DNA, the CDR3 is TGTGCCACCAGCCTAGGCCGGGGCGATGAGCAGTTCTTC.

CDR3 sequence: CASSPGTTRGSEKLFF. For the CDR3, the DNA is TGTGCCAGTAGTCCGGGGACAACGAGGGGGAGTGAAAAACTGTTTTTT. The rearrangement links TRBV19 to TRBJ1-4; D might be TRBD1 (6 bases). With 5 bases removed from V and 7 bases from J, the gap between germline ends came to 20 bases. Germline V gene data show CDR1 as LNHDA and CDR2 as SQIVND (reference sequence). The CDR3 sequence is 16 residues long.

As regards this clone: Other DNA sequences of this sample code for an identical CDR3. This chain connects TRBV30 to TRBJ2-5, with D tentatively TRBD2 (5 bases). The V end lost 0 bases, the J end lost 2 bases, and 7 bases lay between the germline ends. Germline V gene data show CDR1 as GTSNPN and CDR2 as SVGIG (reference sequence). The CDR3 length is 13 residues. CDR3 DNA: TGTGCCTGGAGTGTATGGAGGCAAGAGACCCAGTACTTC. It translates to CAWSVWRQETQYF.

This chain uses TRBV21-1 with TRBJ2-7; the D call TRBD2 from the table was never checked on the DNA. TRBV21-1 is given as a pseudogene. The CDR3 runs 14 residues. The CDR3, as DNA: TGTGCCAGCAGACCGCTAGCGGTTACCTACGAGCAGTACTTC. Amino acid sequence: CASRPLAVTYEQYF.

The chain recombines TRBV28 with TRBJ2-6; weak D call: TRBD2 (6 bases). Between the trimmed V and J ends, which lost 2 bases and 0 bases, there was a span of 8 bases. The CDR3 sequence is 16 residues long. Germline-derived CDR1 and CDR2 are MDHEN and SYDVKM. The CDR3 nucleotides read TGTGCCAGCAGTTTAGGAGGGAACTCTGGGGCCAACGTCCTGACTTTC. Its translation is CASSLGGNSGANVLTF. Looking up the rest from reference TRBV28 and TRBJ2-6 gives the full variable domain: DVKVTQSSRYLVKRTGEKVFLECVQDMDHENMFWYRQDPGLGLRLIYFSYDVKMKEKGDIPEGYSVSREKKERFSLILESASTNQTSMYLCASSLGGNSGANVLTFGAGSRLTVL.

V and J are TRBV6-1 and TRBJ2-5; possibly TRBD2 for D (6 bases). V was clipped by 6 bases and J by 7 bases, with 9 bases between them. Germline CDR1 MNHNS, CDR2 SASEGT. The CDR3 is 11 amino acids. CDR3 sequence reads: CASREGATQYF. For the CDR3, the DNA is TGTGCCAGCAGGGAGGGCGCGACCCAGTACTTC.

As to this clone: The identical CDR3 is also encoded by other nucleotide sequences in the sample. The V and J genes are TRBV28 and TRBJ2-5, with no clear D. The CDR3 is 10 residues long. Trimming left V 6 bases short and J 5 bases short, with 4 bases between. Germline lookup yields CDR1 MDHEN and CDR2 SYDVKM. The CDR3 nucleotides read TGTGCCAGCAGGAAGGAGACCCAGTACTTC. Translation: CASRKETQYF. The full variable domain, with the rest looked up from reference TRBV28 and TRBJ2-5, is DVKVTQSSRYLVKRTGEKVFLECVQDMDHENMFWYRQDPGLGLRLIYFSYDVKMKEKGDIPEGYSVSREKKERFSLILESASTNQTSMYLCASRKETQYFGPGTRLLVL.

The J gene is TRBJ2-2, the V gene TRBV30; D is perhaps TRBD2 (7 bases). Germline CDR1 reads GTSNPN; CDR2 reads SVGIG (reference sequence). The V and J ends lost 3 bases and 7 bases respectively, with 18 bases between them. There are 15 residues in the CDR3. CDR3 in amino acids: CAWSPLRGQIGELFF. CDR3 DNA: TGTGCCTGGAGCCCTCTGCGGGGGCAGATCGGGGAGCTGTTTTTT.

The rearrangement links TRBV4-2 to TRBJ2-1, with 9 bases identical to TRBD2. The germline CDR1 and CDR2 sequences are LGHNA and YNFKEQ. After removal of 1 base from V and 4 bases from J, the junction contained 5 bases not matched to a gene. The CDR3 length is 16 residues. The CDR3 reads CASSQGGRGGYNEQFF. For the CDR3, the DNA is TGTGCCAGCAGCCAAGGAGGGCGGGGGGGTTACAATGAGCAGTTCTTC.

The rearrangement links TRBV29-1 to TRBJ2-7; 7 bases agree with TRBD1. The CDR3 consists of 11 residues. With V trimmed by 7 bases and J by 7 bases, 7 bases remained unmatched. Germline values: CDR1 SQVTM, CDR2 ANQGSEA. The CDR3 loop is CSGVPRGEQYF. The DNA of the CDR3 is TGCAGCGGGGTACCCAGGGGGGAGCAGTACTTC.

V and J are TRBV5-4 and TRBJ2-5; D remains unclear. The V and J ends lost 0 bases and 5 bases respectively, with 11 bases between them. The CDR3 has 14 residues. The germline CDR1 and CDR2 sequences are SGHNT and YYREEE (reference sequence). The CDR3 sequence is CASSLDSDGETQYF. The CDR3 region has the DNA TGTGCCAGCAGCTTGGACAGCGATGGGGAGACCCAGTACTTC.

This chain connects TRBV4-1 to TRBJ2-1, with 14 bases that match TRBD2. This CDR3 has 17 residues. V gave up 4 bases and J gave up 5 bases; unmatched junction bases: 7. The V gene's germline CDR1 is MGHRA and CDR2 YSYEKL. CDR3 nucleotide sequence: TGCGCCAGCAGCCCTAGGACTAGCGGGAGGTACAACAATGAGCAGTTCTTC. It specifies CASSPRTSGRYNNEQFF.

This clone came up once. V and J are TRBV9 and TRBJ1-1, with D perhaps matching TRBD1 (5 bases). V was pared by 3 bases and J by 2 bases, with 8 bases between. This CDR3 has 13 amino acids. The germline CDR1 and CDR2 sequences are SGDLS and YYNGEE. In DNA, the CDR3 is TGTGCCAGCAGCGGAGGGGACAACACTGAAGCTTTCTTT. Protein sequence: CASSGGDNTEAFF.

V and J are TRBV7-6 and TRBJ1-3; 7 nucleotides align to TRBD1. V shed 5 bases and J 2 bases; nucleotides not matched to a gene: 3. CDR1 and CDR2 from the germline V gene are SGHVS and FNYEAQ. The CDR3 spans 14 residues. CDR3 sequence reads: CASSRDRAGNTIYF. The CDR3 nucleotides read TGTGCCAGCAGCCGAGACAGGGCTGGAAACACCATATATTTT.

The chain is built from TRBV7-8 and TRBJ1-1, with D maybe TRBD1 (5 bases). Trimming took 7 bases from V and 1 from J, leaving 16 bases between them. The CDR3 is 15 amino acids. Germline V gene sequence: CDR1 SGHVS, CDR2 FQNEAQ. The CDR3 DNA sequence: TGTGCCAGCACCCCGACAGTACTCGAGAACACTGAAGCTTTCTTT. Its translation is CASTPTVLENTEAFF.